This entry concerns a single T cell receptor (beta chain). This clone turned up a few times. It lacks a known antigen. There are no base qualities to consult, and no much larger clone falls within one base. For this chain, trimming is 5 bases at the V end and 5 bases at the J end, and the number of junction bases without a gene match is 6. Including the terminal cysteine and phenylalanine, the CDR3 comprises 14 residues. The CDR3 DNA has 42 bases and is translated from base 1. Via the germline V gene, CDR1 is MDHEN and CDR2 SYDVKM. The CDR3 regions of human TCRbeta chains were subjected to immunosequencing. The authors processed their data as follows. TCRs in the repertoires were matched against a reference library of SARS-CoV-2-specific TCRs that had been generated with the MIRA antigen-specificity platform. Breadth was defined as the fraction of unique TCRs that were SARS-CoV-2-associated, and depth was defined as the fraction of total T cells that were SARS-CoV-2-associated. Using the MIRA data, each spike-specific TCR was assigned both to the spike region to which the TCR was reactive and to a CD4 or CD8 class. Log10-transformed breadth and depth values were compared by one-way ANOVA with Sidak's multiple comparisons tests. In TCRdb, the immuneACCESS table is reduced to in-frame sequences with V and J assigned. These tables do not hold every clone; where another copy was compared, an unresolved V gene accounts for under half, and the others remain unexplained. V, J and clone size derive from that table, while D and trimming were established from the DNA sequence. Present in this sample are 90,000 to 95,000 clones, approximately 90% of which were seen just once. The ten largest make up 10% of the sample.

The time point label for this specimen denotes: baseline before first vaccination. Vaccinee samples came from UK trials COV001 and COV002, including a single-blind randomized controlled phase 2/3 trial of AZD1222 (ChAdOx1 nCoV-19) in healthy adults. For TCRbeta chain sequencing, PBMC samples were collected from trial participants at day 0 and at day 28 after the second dose. This record belongs to a study of T cell responses to AZD1222 COVID-19 vaccine (dated by TCRdb to the early 2020s). Background for the entire study: Because spike-specific TCR depth and breadth did not differ between the two schedules, AZD1222 recipients who got a second dose at roughly 4 weeks were pooled with those who got a second dose at roughly 12 weeks. A total of about 230 trial participants underwent TCR sequencing, of whom 207 received two doses of AZD1222 and some 25 received two doses of the MenACWY control vaccine. Trial participants were enrolled by age into subgroups of 18-55, 56-69 and 70-plus years, and about 150, 27 and 61 TCR-sequenced participants, respectively, were included in these subgroups. Broader findings and caveats from the paper: Most participants were white British and females outnumbered males, and the authors suggested that clonal diversity may have been underestimated. Only six or seven AZD1222 recipients were SARS-CoV-2 seropositive at baseline, limiting conclusions about previously exposed vaccinees. The 56-69-year group was small, and its depth increase did not reach significance, likely because of low power. The vaccine-associated CD4 TCRs covered the entire spike protein, and the dominant responses fell in regions 160-218 and 743-854. Reportedly, close to half of the unique spike-specific TCRs recognized epitopes lying outside the regions that are mutated in the B.1.351 and B.1.1.7 variants. Spike-specific TCR breadth and depth rose significantly after two AZD1222 doses compared with day 0 and with MenACWY recipients. No day 14 peak-response samples were available, so repertoires were characterized only after the peak T cell response.

This receptor was taken from an adult in good health. The specimen comprised peripheral blood, sampled on day 0 of AZD1222 vaccination. The sequence links TRBV28 to TRBJ2-3, with 8 bases matching TRBD2. The CDR3 region has the sequence CASSPRRGGDTQYF. The DNA sequence is given as TGTGCCAGCAGTCCTCGTCGGGGGGGAGATACGCAGTATTTT.